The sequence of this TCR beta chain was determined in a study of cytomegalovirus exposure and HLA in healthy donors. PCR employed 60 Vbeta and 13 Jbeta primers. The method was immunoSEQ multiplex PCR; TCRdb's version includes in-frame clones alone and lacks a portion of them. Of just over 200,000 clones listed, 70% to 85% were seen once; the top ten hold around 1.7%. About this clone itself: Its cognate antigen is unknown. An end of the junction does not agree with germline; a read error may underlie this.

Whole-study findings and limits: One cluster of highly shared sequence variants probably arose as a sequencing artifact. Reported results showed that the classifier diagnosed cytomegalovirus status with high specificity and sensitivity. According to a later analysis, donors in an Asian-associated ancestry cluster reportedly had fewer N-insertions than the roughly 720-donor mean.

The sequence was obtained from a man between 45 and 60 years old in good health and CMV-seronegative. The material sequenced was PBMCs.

The CDR3 DNA sequence: TGTGCCAGCAGTTCTCTCCGTAGATTAGCGGGACCATCATACAGTGAGCAGTTCTTC. Translated: CASSSLRRLAGPSYSEQFF. This chain uses TRBV28 with TRBJ2-1; the match to TRBD2 covers 8 bases. Germline V gene data show CDR1 as MDHEN and CDR2 as SYDVKM. This CDR3 has 19 residues.